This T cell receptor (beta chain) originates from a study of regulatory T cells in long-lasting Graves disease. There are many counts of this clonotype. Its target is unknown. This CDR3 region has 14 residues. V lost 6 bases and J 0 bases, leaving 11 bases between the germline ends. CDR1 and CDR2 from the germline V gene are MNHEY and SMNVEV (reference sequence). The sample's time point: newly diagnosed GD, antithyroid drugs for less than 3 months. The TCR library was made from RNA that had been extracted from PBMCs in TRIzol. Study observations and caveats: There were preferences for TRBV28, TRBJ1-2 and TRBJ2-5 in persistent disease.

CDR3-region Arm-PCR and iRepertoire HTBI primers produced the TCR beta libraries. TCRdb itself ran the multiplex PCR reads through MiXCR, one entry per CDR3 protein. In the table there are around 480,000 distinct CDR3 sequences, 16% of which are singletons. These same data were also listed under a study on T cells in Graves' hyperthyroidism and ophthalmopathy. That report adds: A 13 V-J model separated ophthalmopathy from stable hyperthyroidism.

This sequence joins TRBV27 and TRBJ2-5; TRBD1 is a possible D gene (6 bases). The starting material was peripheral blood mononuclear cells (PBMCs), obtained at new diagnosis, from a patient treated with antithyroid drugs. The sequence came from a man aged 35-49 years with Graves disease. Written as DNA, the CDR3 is TGTGCCAGCAGCCTTTACAGGGACCAAGAGACCCAGTACTTC. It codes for CASSLYRDQETQYF.